This T cell receptor (beta chain) was recorded in a study of blood T cell repertoires in COVID-19. Study information: Samples of COVID-19 (acute and convalescent) were obtained from the United States, Italy and Spain. Nucleic acid was either cDNA or gDNA, and it came from T cells, B-cell-depleted T cells, or PBMCs.

This clone was seen just once. The germline V gene has CDR1 KGHSH and CDR2 LQKENI. The CDR3 runs to 14 residues. Trimming took 2 bases from V and 4 from J, leaving 11 bases between them. Sequencing used immunoSEQ multiplex PCR; TCRdb keeps in-frame clones, though not all of them. Of a few hundred thousand clones in the sample, 85% were seen once. What was sequenced was peripheral blood. This receptor was identified in a woman in her seventies with COVID-19, enrolled during active disease. The V gene is TRBV18, the J gene TRBJ2-5; possible D gene TRBD2, 6 bases. The CDR3 protein is CASSPTTGAETQYF. CDR3 DNA sequence: TGTGCCAGCTCACCAACAACGGGAGCAGAGACCCAGTACTTC.